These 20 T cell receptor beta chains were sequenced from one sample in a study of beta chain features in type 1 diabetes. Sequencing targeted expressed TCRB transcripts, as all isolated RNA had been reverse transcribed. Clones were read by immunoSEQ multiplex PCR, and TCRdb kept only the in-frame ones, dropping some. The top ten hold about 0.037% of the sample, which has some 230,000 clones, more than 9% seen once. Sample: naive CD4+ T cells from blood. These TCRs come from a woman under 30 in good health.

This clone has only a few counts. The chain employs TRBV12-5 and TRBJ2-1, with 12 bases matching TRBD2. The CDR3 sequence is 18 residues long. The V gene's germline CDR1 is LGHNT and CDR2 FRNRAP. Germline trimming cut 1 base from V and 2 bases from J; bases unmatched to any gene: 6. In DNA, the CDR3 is TGTGCTAGTGGTTTGGCAAAATCTAGCGGGAGGGCCTACAATGAGCAGTTCTTC. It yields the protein CASGLAKSSGRAYNEQFF.

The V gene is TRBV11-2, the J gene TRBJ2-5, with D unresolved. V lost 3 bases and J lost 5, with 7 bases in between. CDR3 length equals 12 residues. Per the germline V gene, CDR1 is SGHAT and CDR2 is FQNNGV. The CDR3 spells CASSFRAETQYF. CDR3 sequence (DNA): TGTGCCAGCAGCTTTCGCGCCGAGACCCAGTACTTC.

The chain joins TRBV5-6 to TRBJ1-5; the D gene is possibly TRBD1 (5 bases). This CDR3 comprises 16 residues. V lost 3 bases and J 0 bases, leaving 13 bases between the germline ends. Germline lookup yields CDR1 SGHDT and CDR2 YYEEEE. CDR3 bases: TGTGCCAGCAGCTCACAGGCCAGATATAGCAATCAGCCCCAGCATTTT. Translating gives CASSSQARYSNQPQHF.

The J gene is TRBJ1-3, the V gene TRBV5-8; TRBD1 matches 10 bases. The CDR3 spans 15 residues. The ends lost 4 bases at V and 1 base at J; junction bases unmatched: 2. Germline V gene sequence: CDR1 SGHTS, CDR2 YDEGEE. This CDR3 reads CASSRDRGSGNTIYF. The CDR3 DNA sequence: TGTGCCAGCAGCCGGGACAGGGGTTCTGGAAACACCATATATTTT.

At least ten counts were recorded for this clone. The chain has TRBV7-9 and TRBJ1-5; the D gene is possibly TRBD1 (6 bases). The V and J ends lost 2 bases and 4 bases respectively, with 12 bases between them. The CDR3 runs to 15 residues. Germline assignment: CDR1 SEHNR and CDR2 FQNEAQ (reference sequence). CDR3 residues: CASSLSTGTNQPQHF. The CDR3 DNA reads TGTGCCAGCAGCTTATCTACAGGGACAAATCAGCCCCAGCATTTT. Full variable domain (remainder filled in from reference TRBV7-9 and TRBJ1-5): DTGVSQNPRHKITKRGQNVTFRCDPISEHNRLYWYRQTLGQGPEFLTYFQNEAQLEKSRLLSDRFSAERPKGSFSTLEIQRTEQGDSAMYLCASSLSTGTNQPQHFGDGTRLSIL.

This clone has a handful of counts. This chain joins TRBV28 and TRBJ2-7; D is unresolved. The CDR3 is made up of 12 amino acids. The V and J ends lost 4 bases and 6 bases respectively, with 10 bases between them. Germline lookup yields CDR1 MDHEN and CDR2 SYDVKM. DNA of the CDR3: TGTGCCAGCAGTTCCTACAGAGCCGAGCAGTACTTC. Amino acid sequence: CASSSYRAEQYF. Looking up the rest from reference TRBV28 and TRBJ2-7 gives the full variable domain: DVKVTQSSRYLVKRTGEKVFLECVQDMDHENMFWYRQDPGLGLRLIYFSYDVKMKEKGDIPEGYSVSREKKERFSLILESASTNQTSMYLCASSSYRAEQYFGPGTRLTVT.

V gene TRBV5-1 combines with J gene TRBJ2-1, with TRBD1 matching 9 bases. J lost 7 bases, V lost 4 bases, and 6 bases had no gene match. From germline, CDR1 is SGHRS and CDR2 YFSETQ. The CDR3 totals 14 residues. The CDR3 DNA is TGCGCCAGCAGCGTCGACAGGGGGGTTAATGAGCAGTTCTTC. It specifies CASSVDRGVNEQFF.

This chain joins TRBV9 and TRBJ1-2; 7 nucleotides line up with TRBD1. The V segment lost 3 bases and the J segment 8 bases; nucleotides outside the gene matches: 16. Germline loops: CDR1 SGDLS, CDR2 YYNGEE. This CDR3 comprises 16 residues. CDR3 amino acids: CASSAYPGDRSDGYTF. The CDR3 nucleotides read TGTGCCAGCAGCGCCTATCCGGGGGACAGATCTGACGGCTACACCTTC.

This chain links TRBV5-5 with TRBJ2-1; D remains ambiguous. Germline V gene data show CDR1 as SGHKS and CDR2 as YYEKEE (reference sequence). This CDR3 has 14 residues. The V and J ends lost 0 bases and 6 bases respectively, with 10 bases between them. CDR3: CASSLVPASNEQFF. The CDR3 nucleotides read TGTGCCAGCAGCTTGGTACCAGCGAGCAATGAGCAGTTCTTC.

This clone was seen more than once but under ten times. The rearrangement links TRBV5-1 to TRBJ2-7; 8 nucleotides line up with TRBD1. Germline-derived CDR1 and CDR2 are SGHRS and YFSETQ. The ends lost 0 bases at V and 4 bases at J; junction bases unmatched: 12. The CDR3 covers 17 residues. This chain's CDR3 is CASSLDARTGYSYEQYF. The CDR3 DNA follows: TGCGCCAGCAGCTTGGATGCTAGGACAGGGTATTCGTACGAGCAGTACTTC.

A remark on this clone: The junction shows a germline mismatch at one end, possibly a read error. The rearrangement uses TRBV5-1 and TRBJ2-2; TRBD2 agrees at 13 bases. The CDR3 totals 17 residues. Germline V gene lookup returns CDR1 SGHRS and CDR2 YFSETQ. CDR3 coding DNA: TGCGCCAGCAGCTTGACTAGCGGGAGGGCTAACACCGGGGAGCTATTTTTT. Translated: CASSLTSGRANTGELFF.

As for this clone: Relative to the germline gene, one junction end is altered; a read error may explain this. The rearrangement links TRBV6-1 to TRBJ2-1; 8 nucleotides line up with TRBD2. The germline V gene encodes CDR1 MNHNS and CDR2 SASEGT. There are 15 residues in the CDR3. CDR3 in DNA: TGTGCCAGCAGTGACCAGCGGGGGAGCGTAGTAGAGCCGTTCTTC. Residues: CASSDQRGSVVEPFF.

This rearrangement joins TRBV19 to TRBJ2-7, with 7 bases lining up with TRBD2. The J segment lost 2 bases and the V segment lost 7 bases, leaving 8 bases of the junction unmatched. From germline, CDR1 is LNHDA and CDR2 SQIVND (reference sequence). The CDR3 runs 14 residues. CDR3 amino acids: CASTPSGLPYEQYF. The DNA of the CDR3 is TGTGCCAGTACCCCTAGCGGTTTACCCTACGAGCAGTACTTC.

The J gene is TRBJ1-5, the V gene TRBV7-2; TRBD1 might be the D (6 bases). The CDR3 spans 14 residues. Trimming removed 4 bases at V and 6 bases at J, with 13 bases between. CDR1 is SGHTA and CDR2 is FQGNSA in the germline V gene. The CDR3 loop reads CASSWDTRGQPQHF. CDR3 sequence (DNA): TGTGCCAGCAGCTGGGACACCCGGGGTCAGCCCCAGCATTTT.

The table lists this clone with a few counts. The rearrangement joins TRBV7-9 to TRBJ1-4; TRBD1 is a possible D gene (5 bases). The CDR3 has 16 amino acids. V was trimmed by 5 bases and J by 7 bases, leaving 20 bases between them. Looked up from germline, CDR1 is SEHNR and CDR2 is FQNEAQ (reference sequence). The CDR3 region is CASSGDRGVFGEKLFF. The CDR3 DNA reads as TGTGCCAGCAGCGGCGACCGGGGGGTCTTCGGTGAAAAACTGTTTTTT.

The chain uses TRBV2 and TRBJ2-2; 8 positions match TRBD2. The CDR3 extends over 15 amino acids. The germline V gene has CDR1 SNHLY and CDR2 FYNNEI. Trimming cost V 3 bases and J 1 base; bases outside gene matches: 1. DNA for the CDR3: TGTGCCAGCAGTGACGCGGGAGGGAACACCGGGGAGCTGTTTTTT. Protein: CASSDAGGNTGELFF.

The CDR3 protein is CASSVALAGGPVTQYF. CDR3 bases: TGTGCCAGCAGCGTAGCCCTAGCGGGAGGGCCCGTGACCCAGTACTTC. The genes are TRBV9 and TRBJ2-5; 12 bases are a match to TRBD2. The V gene end was trimmed by 0 bases and the J gene end by 7 bases; junction bases not matched to a gene: 7. The V gene's germline CDR1 is SGDLS and CDR2 YYNGEE. The CDR3 totals 16 residues. The complete variable domain, with remaining parts taken from reference TRBV9 and TRBJ2-5, reads DSGVTQTPKHLITATGQRVTLRCSPRSGDLSVYWYQQSLDQGLQFLIQYYNGEERAKGNILERFSAQQFPDLHSELNLSSLELGDSALYFCASSVALAGGPVTQYFGPGTRLLVL.

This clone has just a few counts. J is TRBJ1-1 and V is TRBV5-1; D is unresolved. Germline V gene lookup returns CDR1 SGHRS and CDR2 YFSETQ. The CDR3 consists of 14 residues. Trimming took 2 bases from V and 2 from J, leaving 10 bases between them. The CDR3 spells CASSFQEVNTEAFF. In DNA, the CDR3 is TGCGCCAGCAGCTTCCAGGAGGTTAACACTGAAGCTTTCTTT.

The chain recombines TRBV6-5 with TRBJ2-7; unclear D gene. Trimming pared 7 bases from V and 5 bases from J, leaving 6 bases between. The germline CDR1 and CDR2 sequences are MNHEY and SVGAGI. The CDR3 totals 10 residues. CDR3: CASTPDEQYF. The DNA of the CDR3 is TGTGCCAGCACCCCCGACGAGCAGTACTTC.

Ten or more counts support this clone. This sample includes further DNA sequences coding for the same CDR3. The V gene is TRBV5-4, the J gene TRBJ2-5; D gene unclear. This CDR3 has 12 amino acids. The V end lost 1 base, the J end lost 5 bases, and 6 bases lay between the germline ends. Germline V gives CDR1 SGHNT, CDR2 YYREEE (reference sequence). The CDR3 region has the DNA TGTGCCAGCAGCTTGTCCGAGGAGACCCAGTACTTC. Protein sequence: CASSLSEETQYF. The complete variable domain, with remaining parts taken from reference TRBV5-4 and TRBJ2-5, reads ETGVTQSPTHLIKTRGQQVTLRCSSQSGHNTVSWYQQALGQGPQFIFQYYREEENGRGNFPPRFSGLQFPNYSSELNVNALELDDSALYLCASSLSEETQYFGPGTRLLVL.